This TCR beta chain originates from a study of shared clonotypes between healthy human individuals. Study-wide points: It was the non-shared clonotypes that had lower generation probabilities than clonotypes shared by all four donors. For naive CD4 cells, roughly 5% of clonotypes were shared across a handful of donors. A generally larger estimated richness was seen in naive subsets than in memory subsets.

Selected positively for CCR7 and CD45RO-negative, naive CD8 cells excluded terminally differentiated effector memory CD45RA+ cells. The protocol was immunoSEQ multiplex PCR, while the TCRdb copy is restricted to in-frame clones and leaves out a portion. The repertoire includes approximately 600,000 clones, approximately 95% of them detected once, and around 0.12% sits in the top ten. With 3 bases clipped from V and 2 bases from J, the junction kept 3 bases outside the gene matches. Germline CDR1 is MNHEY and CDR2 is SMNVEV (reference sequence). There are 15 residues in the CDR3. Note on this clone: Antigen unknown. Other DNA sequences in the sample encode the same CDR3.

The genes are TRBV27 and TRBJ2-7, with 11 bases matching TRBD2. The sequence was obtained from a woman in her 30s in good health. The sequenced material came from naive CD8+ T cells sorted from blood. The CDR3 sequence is CASSLTTSGTYEQYF. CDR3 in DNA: TGTGCCAGCAGTTTGACGACTAGCGGGACCTACGAGCAGTACTTC.